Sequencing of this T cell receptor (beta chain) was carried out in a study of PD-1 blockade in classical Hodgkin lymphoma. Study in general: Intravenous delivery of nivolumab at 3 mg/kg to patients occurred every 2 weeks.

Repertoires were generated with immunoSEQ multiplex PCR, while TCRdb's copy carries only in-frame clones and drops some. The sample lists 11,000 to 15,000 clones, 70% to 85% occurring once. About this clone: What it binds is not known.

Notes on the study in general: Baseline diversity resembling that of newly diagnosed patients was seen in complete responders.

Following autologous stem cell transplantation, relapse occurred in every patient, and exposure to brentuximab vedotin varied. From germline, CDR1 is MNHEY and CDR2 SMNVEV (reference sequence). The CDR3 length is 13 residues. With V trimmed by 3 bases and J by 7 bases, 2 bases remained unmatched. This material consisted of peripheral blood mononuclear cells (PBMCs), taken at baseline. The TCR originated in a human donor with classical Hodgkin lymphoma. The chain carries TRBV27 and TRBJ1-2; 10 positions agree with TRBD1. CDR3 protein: CASSFRDRGGYTF. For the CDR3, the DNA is TGTGCCAGCAGTTTCCGGGACAGGGGTGGCTACACCTTC.